This TCR beta chain emerged from a study of T cell changes during pregnancy in multiple sclerosis. The table came from immunoSEQ multiplex PCR; TCRdb's copy has only in-frame clones and leaves some out. The top ten clones hold 0.6% to 0.7% of a sample with about 20,000 clones, about 89% of them seen once. J was trimmed by 4 bases and V by 0 bases; bases with no gene match: 14. The germline CDR1 and CDR2 sequences are SGDLS and YYNGEE. The CDR3 has 19 residues. This clone is a singleton in its sample. The sample here was CD4+ T cells from peripheral blood mononuclear cells, taken in the third trimester of pregnancy. This TCR derives from a female donor in good health, enrolled as a control in a pregnancy study. The chain recombines TRBV9 with TRBJ2-1; 9 positions agree with TRBD2. CDR3 nucleotides: TGTGCCAGCAGCGTAGCTACCGGGGCCCTAGCGGGGAGTTACAATGAGCAGTTCTTC. Translating it yields CASSVATGALAGSYNEQFF.